This T cell receptor (beta chain) came from a study of OX40 agonist ivuxolimab in advanced cancers. Study-wide context: Three patients, one with hepatocellular carcinoma and two with cutaneous melanoma, responded partially.

For this clone: Its cognate antigen is unknown.

Whole-study findings and limits: Mean expanded clone counts were higher in CD8+ than CD4+ T cells. At 0.1 to 3.0 mg/kg, CD4+ and CD8+ blood T cells expanded clonally by week 6.

Trimming pared 8 bases from V and 0 bases from J, leaving 13 bases between. CDR1 KGHSH and CDR2 LQKENI come from the germline V gene. CDR3 length equals 15 residues. Method: immunoSEQ multiplex PCR; TCRdb's copy keeps in-frame clones and lacks some. Here the sample spans over 150,000 clones, 90% to 95% being singletons. Blood got drawn at baseline, again on cycle 4 day 1, and then on cycle 7 day 1. The rearrangement links TRBV18 to TRBJ2-2; TRBD1 might be the D (6 bases). This clonotype originated in an adult with an advanced solid tumor such as melanoma, head and neck, liver or kidney cancer. The sample was CD4+ or CD8+ T cells sorted from blood, taken in a trial of the OX40 agonist ivuxolimab. The CDR3 sequence: CASPGQGTNTGELFF. CDR3 nucleotide sequence: TGTGCCAGCCCAGGGCAGGGGACGAACACCGGGGAGCTGTTTTTT. The full variable domain, completed using reference TRBV18 and TRBJ2-2, is NAGVMQNPRHLVRRRGQEARLRCSPMKGHSHVYWYRQLPEEGLKFMVYLQKENIIDESGMPKERFSAEFPKEGPSILRIQQVVRGDSAAYFCASPGQGTNTGELFFGEGSRLTVL.